Only a few counts were recorded for the clone carrying this T cell receptor (beta chain). These data belong to a study of molecular identifiers for immune sequencing clone quantification. Germline CDR1 SGHDN, CDR2 FVKESK. This CDR3 has 17 amino acids. With 4 bases clipped from V and 1 base from J, the junction kept 11 bases outside the gene matches. MiXCR, run by TCRdb on the PCR reads, gives a single entry per CDR3 protein. The sample contains around 320,000 distinct CDR3 sequences, about 23% of which appear only once. This rearrangement joins TRBV14 to TRBJ2-5; TRBD1 matches at 8 bases. The receptor's source is a human donor in good health. Some libraries in this study had Jurkat cell RNA spiked in. The sequenced sample consisted of naive CD8+ T cells from blood, with Jurkat cell RNA spiked in. Subset here: FACS-sorted CD8+CD4-CCR7+CD45RA+ naive T cells. The CDR3: CASSRLPRDRIQETQYF. Written as DNA, the CDR3 is TGTGCCAGCAGCCGCCTCCCCCGGGACAGGATCCAAGAGACCCAGTACTTC.